The 15 T cell receptor beta chains below were found in one sample sequenced in a study of early T cells in non-severe SARS-CoV-2 infection. Via MiXCR, TCRdb re-called the 5' RACE reads, giving one row per CDR3 protein. The top ten hold approximately 8.3% of the sample, which has tens of thousands of distinct CDR3 sequences, under 7.5% seen once. Material for sequencing was whole blood. All receptors derive from an adult who was a healthcare worker with PCR-confirmed SARS-CoV-2 infection or an uninfected control (not recorded which).

This clonotype was observed a handful of times. CDR3 DNA: TGCAGCGTCCGGGACAGAAACAACTATGGCTACACCTTC. This codes for CSVRDRNNYGYTF. The chain recombines TRBV29-1 with TRBJ1-2; TRBD1 matches 7 bases. Germline-derived CDR1 and CDR2 are SQVTM and ANQGSEA. CDR3 length: 13 residues. J gave up 2 bases and V 6 bases, and 6 bases lay outside the gene matches.

This clonotype appeared once. One end of the junction fails to match germline, which may point to a read error. The rearrangement uses TRBV4-3 and TRBJ2-5, with D possibly matching TRBD2 (6 bases). The CDR3 spans 15 residues. CDR1 is LGHNA, CDR2 YSLEER, per germline. The CDR3 spells CASSQGRGPGETRYF. DNA of the CDR3: TGCGCCAGCAGCCAAGGACGTGGGCCGGGAGAGACCCGGTACTTC.

The rearrangement joins TRBV12-3 or TRBV12-4 to TRBJ2-3; D unclear. V lost 6 bases, J lost 4 bases, and 8 bases lay in between. This CDR3 is 12 amino acids long. The CDR3 sequence is CASSPFPDTQYF. CDR3 DNA: TGTGCCAGCAGCCCATTCCCAGATACGCAGTATTTT.

V gene TRBV29-1 combines with J gene TRBJ2-5; possible D gene TRBD1, 6 bases. Germline CDR1 reads SQVTM; CDR2 reads ANQGSEA. Deletions cut 4 bases from V and 2 bases from J, with 14 bases between. The CDR3 has 14 amino acids. In DNA, the CDR3 is TGCAGCGTTGTGTCTTGGACAGCGCAAGAGACCCAGTACTTC. Protein product: CSVVSWTAQETQYF.

This clonotype was seen a few times. The chain uses TRBV30 and TRBJ1-2, with 7 bases lining up with TRBD1. With 2 bases clipped from V and 8 bases from J, the junction kept 5 bases outside the gene matches. The CDR3 contains 12 residues. The germline gives CDR1 GTSNPN, CDR2 SVGIG (reference sequence). CDR3 residues: CAWSTDRVGYTF. CDR3 in DNA: TGTGCCTGGAGTACCGACAGGGTCGGCTACACCTTC.

This sequence joins TRBV30 and TRBJ2-3; 11 bases are shared with TRBD2. V lost 3 bases and J lost 2; bases outside the gene matches: 4. The CDR3 sequence is 15 residues long. Germline V gene data show CDR1 as GTSNPN and CDR2 as SVGIG (reference sequence). The CDR3 DNA reads as TGTGCCTGGAGCATGGGACTAGCGGACACAGATACGCAGTATTTT. This codes for CAWSMGLADTDTQYF.

This rearrangement joins TRBV7-8 to TRBJ2-3; D is perhaps TRBD2 (5 bases). Trimming cost V 7 bases and J 2 bases, with 16 bases left between them. The CDR3 extends over 15 amino acids. Germline-derived CDR1 and CDR2 are SGHVS and FQNEAQ. The CDR3 bases are TGTGCCAGCATTGTCGAGGGCTACCCCACAGATACGCAGTATTTT. Protein product: CASIVEGYPTDTQYF.

The rearrangement uses TRBV5-1 and TRBJ2-5; no firm D call. This CDR3 is 15 amino acids long. Germline CDR1 and CDR2: SGHRS and YFSETQ. Trimming removed 2 bases at V and 0 bases at J, with 11 bases between. CDR3 nucleotides: TGCGCCAGCAGCTTAGGACCAAACTACCAAGAGACCCAGTACTTC. This encodes CASSLGPNYQETQYF.

V is TRBV7-3 and J is TRBJ1-1; 7 bases map to TRBD1. This CDR3 contains 15 residues. Germline values: CDR1 SGHTA, CDR2 FQGTGA. Trimming removed 5 bases from V and 1 base from J; junction bases left unmatched: 7. CDR3 sequence: CASSPATGRNTEAFF. Written as DNA, the CDR3 is TGTGCCAGCAGCCCGGCGACAGGGAGGAACACTGAAGCTTTCTTT.

This clonotype was seen repeatedly, ten times or more. This rearrangement joins TRBV6-6 to TRBJ1-5; tentative D call: TRBD1 (5 bases). The CDR3 totals 13 residues. The ends were cut back, 7 bases at V and 2 bases at J, with 9 bases in the middle. Looked up from germline, CDR1 is MNHNY and CDR2 is SVGAGI (reference sequence). The DNA for the CDR3 is TGTGCCAGCAAGGGGAGAGGCAATCAGCCCCAGCATTTT. Protein product: CASKGRGNQPQHF.

This clonotype was observed at least ten times. V usage is TRBV4-3 and J usage is TRBJ1-2; the match to TRBD1 covers 10 bases. Germline values: CDR1 LGHNA, CDR2 YSLEER. The CDR3 length is 13 residues. J was trimmed by 8 bases and V by 6 bases; bases with no gene match: 6. The CDR3 DNA follows: TGCGCCAGCAGTCCGGACAGGGGGAGAGGCTACACCTTC. Its translation is CASSPDRGRGYTF.

This clonotype has a handful of counts. The J gene is TRBJ1-2, the V gene TRBV27; 11 bases map to TRBD1. The CDR3 has 20 amino acids. V lost 5 bases and J lost 0; bases outside the gene matches: 17. Germline CDR1 MNHEY, CDR2 SMNVEV (reference sequence). The CDR3 protein is CASSRTPIRDRGRANYGYTF. CDR3 in DNA: TGTGCCAGCAGTAGAACCCCCATCCGGGACAGGGGGAGGGCTAACTATGGCTACACCTTC.

The rearrangement links TRBV5-1 to TRBJ2-2, with a weak D call TRBD1 (5 bases). The V and J ends lost 4 bases and 0 bases respectively, with 10 bases between them. CDR3 length: 15 amino acids. Germline V gene lookup returns CDR1 SGHRS and CDR2 YFSETQ. The chain's CDR3 is CASSQTASNTGELFF. CDR3 DNA: TGCGCCAGCAGCCAGACAGCTTCGAACACCGGGGAGCTGTTTTTT.

There are many counts of this clonotype. The genes are TRBV7-2 and TRBJ1-1, with D perhaps matching TRBD1 (5 bases). This CDR3 has 13 amino acids. Deletions cut 5 bases from V and 1 base from J, with 8 bases between. Per the germline V gene, CDR1 is SGHTA and CDR2 is FQGNSA. The CDR3 DNA is TGTGCCAGCAGCACACAGGCGAACACTGAAGCTTTCTTT. This gives the protein CASSTQANTEAFF.

This clonotype has a count of ten or more. The gene calls are TRBV27 and TRBJ1-5; TRBD1 matches 7 bases. This CDR3 comprises 15 residues. The V and J ends lost 2 bases and 3 bases, in that order; junction bases with no gene match: 4. Per the germline V gene, CDR1 is MNHEY and CDR2 is SMNVEV (reference sequence). For the CDR3, the DNA is TGTGCCAGCAGTTTAGGGGACAGAGTCAATCAGCCCCAGCATTTT. Its protein is CASSLGDRVNQPQHF.